This T cell receptor (beta chain) is drawn from a study of blood T cell repertoires in COVID-19. Study context: Specimens from acute and convalescent COVID-19 originated in the United States, Italy and Spain. T cells, B-cell-depleted T cells, or PBMCs provided the cDNA or gDNA that served as material.

As originally analysed: Estimation of nucleated cell counts relied on the amplification of reference gene primers. TCRdb keeps only in-frame clones here, not all; method: immunoSEQ multiplex PCR. V and J calls and clone size follow that table, whereas D and trimming were derived from the DNA. The top ten clones hold roughly 10% of a sample with 250,000 or so clones, about 80% of them seen once. This TCR was sampled from a man older than 75 with acute or convalescent COVID-19. Sequencing was carried out using peripheral blood.

DNA for the CDR3: TGTGCCAGCAGTCATGACAGGGGGCGGGAAAAACTGTTTTTT. Translation gives CASSHDRGREKLFF. The chain links TRBV7-9 to TRBJ1-4, with 10 bases identical to TRBD1. Germline CDR1 and CDR2: SEHNR and FQNEAQ (reference sequence). The CDR3 loop spans 14 amino acids. Trimming removed 6 bases from V and 8 bases from J; junction bases left unmatched: 6.